Below, 26 T cell receptor beta chains from the same sample are listed, as sequenced in a study of cytomegalovirus exposure and HLA in healthy donors. PCR amplification relied on 60 Vbeta primers (plus 13 Jbeta primers). Generated by immunoSEQ multiplex PCR, the TCRdb table keeps only in-frame clones and is missing some. Found here are approximately 160,000 clones, 70% to 85% of them singletons; the top ten hold 1.2% to 1.5%. Specimen: PBMCs. The receptors stem from a woman in her thirties in good health and CMV-seropositive.

The chain combines TRBV23-1 with TRBJ1-3; 9 positions agree with TRBD1. TRBV23-1 is noted as an ORF with a role that remains uncertain. V shed 0 bases, J shed 0 bases, and the junction held 12 bases outside the gene matches. CDR3 length: 20 amino acids. Here the CDR3 DNA reads TGCGCCAGCAGTCAATCGATCGGGGGGACAGGGCCGGTCTCTGGAAACACCATATATTTT. Amino acid sequence: CASSQSIGGTGPVSGNTIYF.

The genes are TRBV6-4 and TRBJ2-2, with TRBD2 identical over 14 bases. The trim removed 9 bases at V and 6 bases at J, leaving 12 bases unmatched. Germline loops: CDR1 MRHNA, CDR2 SNTAGT. CDR3 length: 17 amino acids. The CDR3 protein is CARKPGLAGVDAGELFF. CDR3 nucleotides: TGTGCCAGAAAACCGGGACTAGCGGGAGTTGATGCCGGGGAGCTGTTTTTT.

The table lists this clone with a few counts. The chain links TRBV30 to TRBJ2-2; TRBD2 might be the D (5 bases). V gave up 1 base and J gave up 1 base, with 10 bases separating them. The CDR3 length is 15 residues. Per germline, CDR1 GTSNPN and CDR2 SVGIG (reference sequence). CDR3 sequence: CAWSGGVLNTGELFF. The CDR3 DNA reads TGTGCCTGGAGTGGGGGAGTGCTGAACACCGGGGAGCTGTTTTTT.

This rearrangement joins TRBV9 to TRBJ2-2, with TRBD2 as a possible D gene (7 bases). The V and J ends lost 0 bases and 3 bases respectively, with 15 bases between them. Germline V lookup: CDR1 SGDLS, CDR2 YYNGEE. CDR3 size: 17 residues. The CDR3 DNA sequence: TGTGCCAGCAGCGTAGATGGGGGGGCTTTCGACACCGGGGAGCTGTTTTTT. Translated, it gives CASSVDGGAFDTGELFF.

CDR3 protein: CATCLRVPDTQYF. The CDR3, as DNA: TGTGCCACTTGCCTCAGGGTTCCAGATACGCAGTATTTT. The V gene is TRBV15, the J gene TRBJ2-3, with a tentative D call TRBD1 (5 bases). Germline loops: CDR1 LNHNV, CDR2 YYDKDF (reference sequence). V was trimmed by 9 bases and J by 4 bases, leaving 14 bases between them. This CDR3 comprises 13 residues.

The rearrangement uses TRBV7-4 and TRBJ2-7; no clear D gene. With 5 bases removed from V and 4 bases from J, the gap between germline ends came to 18 bases. There are 15 residues in the CDR3. Germline CDR1 is SGHVT and CDR2 is SQSDAQ. CDR3 sequence reads: CASSPVPGLVYEQYF. The CDR3 DNA is TGTGCCAGCAGCCCGGTACCAGGCCTCGTTTACGAGCAGTACTTC.

This clone has only a few counts. The J gene is TRBJ2-3, the V gene TRBV15, with 8 bases fitting TRBD2. The germline V gene encodes CDR1 LNHNV and CDR2 YYDKDF (reference sequence). There are 15 residues in the CDR3. V lost 0 bases, J lost 7 bases, and 6 bases stayed unmatched. The CDR3 loop reads CATSRDGGTSYTQYF. CDR3 nucleotide sequence: TGTGCCACCAGCAGAGATGGCGGGACTAGTTATACGCAGTATTTT.

The chain uses TRBV11-3 and TRBJ2-3, with D maybe TRBD2 (5 bases). The CDR3 covers 15 residues. The germline CDR1 and CDR2 sequences are SGHNT and YENEEA. The V gene lost 2 bases and the J gene lost 5 bases, with 14 bases spanning the gap. The CDR3 nucleotides read TGTGCCAGCAGCTTACATCCCGGCGCGGGAGATACGCAGTATTTT. Its translation is CASSLHPGAGDTQYF.

The gene calls are TRBV12-1 and TRBJ2-7; TRBD2 is taken as the D call from the table, unchecked against the DNA. TRBV12-1 is given as a pseudogene. CDR3 length: 16 amino acids. This chain's CDR3 is CASSPGLAGAPGEQYF. DNA of the CDR3: TGTGCCAGCAGCCCCGGACTAGCGGGAGCTCCGGGAGAGCAGTACTTC.

This chain joins TRBV30 and TRBJ1-1; weak D call: TRBD1 (6 bases). V was pared by 1 base and J by 2 bases, with 11 bases between. Germline V CDR1 and CDR2: GTSNPN, SVGIG (reference sequence). The CDR3 spans 14 residues. The CDR3 sequence: CAWSGLGANTEAFF. The DNA for the CDR3 is TGTGCCTGGAGTGGTTTGGGGGCAAACACTGAAGCTTTCTTT.

This clone appeared a few times. The CDR3 bases are TGTGCCAGCAGCACCCCGGGACTAGTCGTAAATGAGCAGTTCTTC. Translated: CASSTPGLVVNEQFF. This chain connects TRBV13 to TRBJ2-1; 8 bases align to TRBD2. Germline-derived CDR1 and CDR2 are PRHDT and FYEKMQ (reference sequence). CDR3 length: 15 amino acids. The J segment lost 7 bases and the V segment lost 5 bases, leaving 10 bases of the junction unmatched. Full variable domain (remainder filled in from reference TRBV13 and TRBJ2-1): AAGVIQSPRHLIKEKRETATLKCYPIPRHDTVYWYQQGPGQDPQFLISFYEKMQSDKGSIPDRFSAQQFSDYHSELNMSSLELGDSALYFCASSTPGLVVNEQFFGPGTRLTVL.

The V and J genes are TRBV6-5 and TRBJ1-2; D remains ambiguous. Per the germline V gene, CDR1 is MNHEY and CDR2 is SVGAGI. Trimming removed 6 bases at V and 8 bases at J, with 19 bases between. The CDR3 spans 14 residues. As DNA, the CDR3 is TGTGCCAGCAGCCCACACCCGATTCAAGAAGGCTACACCTTC. This codes for CASSPHPIQEGYTF.

The V call is TRBV2, the J call TRBJ2-2, with 9 positions matching TRBD1. CDR1 and CDR2 from the germline V gene are SNHLY and FYNNEI. After removal of 3 bases from V and 6 bases from J, the junction contained 11 bases not matched to a gene. This CDR3 has 17 residues. The CDR3 loop is CASSDPRVGTGSGELFF. DNA of the CDR3: TGTGCCAGCAGTGACCCCCGGGTAGGGACAGGGTCCGGGGAGCTGTTTTTT.

By share of the sample, this clone is medium-sized. J is TRBJ2-1 and V is TRBV6-4; possible D gene TRBD2, 7 bases. V lost 0 bases, J lost 0 bases, and 9 bases lay in between. The CDR3 totals 16 residues. Looked up from germline, CDR1 is MRHNA and CDR2 is SNTAGT. Here the CDR3 reads CASSDSGGGSYNEQFF. The DNA for the CDR3 is TGTGCCAGCAGTGACTCGGGAGGGGGCTCCTACAATGAGCAGTTCTTC.

The chain links TRBV28 to TRBJ1-5, with TRBD1 as a possible D gene (5 bases). V was cut by 8 bases and J by 0 bases, with 23 bases left in between. The CDR3 loop spans 18 amino acids. The germline CDR1 and CDR2 sequences are MDHEN and SYDVKM. CDR3 sequence (DNA): TGTGCCAGCCGGAGGGATGACGAGGGGTCCCATAGCAATCAGCCCCAGCATTTT. Encoded protein: CASRRDDEGSHSNQPQHF.

This rearrangement joins TRBV7-2 to TRBJ2-1; no reliable D call. Deletions cut 7 bases from V and 15 bases from J, with 19 bases between. CDR1 is SGHTA and CDR2 is FQGNSA in the germline V gene. This CDR3 is built from 12 residues. In nucleotides, the CDR3 is TGTGCCAGCACTTCCCCCCTTTCGCAGTGGTTCTTC. Amino acid sequence: CASTSPLSQWFF.

The CDR3 loop is CASMNSGYTGELFF. The CDR3 bases are TGTGCCAGCATGAATAGCGGATACACCGGGGAGCTGTTTTTT. The J gene is TRBJ2-2, the V gene TRBV2; perhaps TRBD2 as D (6 bases). The germline CDR1 and CDR2 sequences are SNHLY and FYNNEI. Trimming left V 7 bases short and J 3 bases short, with 12 bases between. The CDR3 is 14 residues long. Combining the CDR3 with reference TRBV2 and TRBJ2-2 gives the whole variable domain EPEVTQTPSHQVTQMGQEVILRCVPISNHLYFYWYRQILGQKVEFLVSFYNNEISEKSEIFDDQFSVERPDGSNFTLKIRSTKLEDSAMYFCASMNSGYTGELFFGEGSRLTVL.

This sequence joins TRBV10-2 and TRBJ2-1; possibly TRBD1 for D (5 bases). Germline values: CDR1 WSHSY, CDR2 SAAADI. CDR3 length: 16 residues. The V gene lost 3 bases and the J gene lost 5 bases, with 17 bases spanning the gap. Written as DNA, the CDR3 is TGCGCCAGCAGTGAACCACCCAGGGTAGGGAACAATGAGCAGTTCTTC. Residues: CASSEPPRVGNNEQFF.

The chain is built from TRBV4-1 and TRBJ2-7; 12 bases line up with TRBD2. V was pared by 2 bases and J by 3 bases, with 5 bases of the junction left unmatched. This CDR3 is built from 16 residues. Germline loops: CDR1 MGHRA, CDR2 YSYEKL. CDR3 amino acids: CASSQQTSGRNYEQYF. CDR3 nucleotides: TGCGCCAGCAGCCAACAAACTAGCGGGAGGAACTACGAGCAGTACTTC.

The gene calls are TRBV28 and TRBJ1-1; 9 bases are shared with TRBD1. In germline, CDR1 is MDHEN, CDR2 SYDVKM. The V segment lost 1 base and the J segment 2 bases; nucleotides outside the gene matches: 11. The CDR3 has 18 amino acids. In DNA form, the CDR3 reads TGTGCCAGCAGTTTATCGGGGTGGGGGACAGGGACCAACACTGAAGCTTTCTTT. Its protein product is CASSLSGWGTGTNTEAFF.

This clone was observed a few times. The CDR3 is CASSLELAEFYEQYF. The CDR3 bases are TGTGCCAGCAGCTTAGAACTAGCGGAGTTCTACGAGCAGTACTTC. The chain is built from TRBV11-2 and TRBJ2-7; 8 bases fit TRBD2. The V gene's germline CDR1 is SGHAT and CDR2 FQNNGV. CDR3 length: 15 residues. Unmatched junction bases numbered 4, after V lost 0 bases and J lost 3 bases.

This clone was counted a single time. The chain combines TRBV19 with TRBJ1-4; unclear D gene. Germline assignment: CDR1 LNHDA and CDR2 SQIVND (reference sequence). V shed 7 bases and J shed 7 bases, with 19 bases lying between them. The CDR3 is 15 residues long. The CDR3 loop is CASTPGGGSGEKLFF. DNA of the CDR3: TGTGCCAGTACCCCGGGTGGCGGGTCTGGTGAAAAACTGTTTTTT.

The V and J genes are TRBV7-2 and TRBJ2-1, with TRBD2 matching over 14 bases. V gave up 5 bases and J gave up 10 bases; unmatched junction bases: 7. CDR1 SGHTA and CDR2 FQGNSA come from the germline V gene. This CDR3 contains 15 residues. CDR3 nucleotides: TGTGCCAGCAGCCCTCCGGGACTAGCGGGAGAAGAGCAGTTCTTC. Its protein is CASSPPGLAGEEQFF.

The chain is built from TRBV9 and TRBJ1-3; tentative D call: TRBD1 (6 bases). V was pared by 0 bases and J by 0 bases, with 16 bases between. Per germline, CDR1 SGDLS and CDR2 YYNGEE. This CDR3 has 18 amino acids. CDR3 nucleotide sequence: TGTGCCAGCAGCGTAGCAACGGACAGTCTTAGCTCTGGAAACACCATATATTTT. It translates to CASSVATDSLSSGNTIYF.

The chain couples TRBV18 to TRBJ1-5; D unclear. Germline V gives CDR1 KGHSH, CDR2 LQKENI. V lost 6 bases, J lost 1 base, and 4 bases lay in between. The CDR3 runs 12 residues. CDR3 sequence reads: CASSGSNQPQHF. The DNA for the CDR3 is TGTGCCAGCTCGGGCAGCAATCAGCCCCAGCATTTT.

This sequence joins TRBV29-1 and TRBJ1-1; 7 nucleotides line up with TRBD1. This CDR3 is built from 13 residues. Losses at the gene ends were 3 bases for V and 10 bases for J; bases not matched to a gene: 11. Germline V gene sequence: CDR1 SQVTM, CDR2 ANQGSEA. CDR3 DNA sequence: TGCAGCGTTGAGGGGACAGACCGAGAGGGAGCTTTCTTT. This translates into CSVEGTDREGAFF.